This T cell receptor (beta chain) originates from a study of shared clonotypes between healthy human individuals. Assay used: immunoSEQ multiplex PCR; TCRdb lists only in-frame clones, some missing. Here the sample spans fewer than 200,000 clones, around 63% being singletons. The sample was memory CD4+ T cells sorted from blood. Sample subset: CD45RA-negative fraction. This receptor was identified in a man aged 25-40 years in good health.

CDR3 sequence (DNA): TGCAGTGCTGGACTTCTAAATGAGCAGTTCTTC. It encodes CSAGLLNEQFF. V gene TRBV20-1 combines with J gene TRBJ2-1; D is possibly TRBD2 (5 bases). The length of the CDR3 is 11 residues. The germline V gene has CDR1 DFQATT and CDR2 SNEGSKA (reference sequence). Trimming removed 5 bases from V and 7 bases from J, with 9 bases in between.